The present T cell receptor (beta chain) was sequenced within a study of blood T cell repertoires in COVID-19. Study-wide background: T cells, B-cell-depleted T cells, or PBMCs provided the cDNA or gDNA that served as material.

As processed by the authors: Amplifying reference gene primers gave estimates of nucleated cell counts. Method: immunoSEQ multiplex PCR; TCRdb's copy keeps in-frame clones and lacks some. V, J and clone size are taken as reported in that table, and D and trimming were inferred from the DNA itself. The table has roughly 190,000 clones, around 84% seen once. Seattle cases were enrolled at active infection and followed longitudinally. The germline gives CDR1 MDHEN, CDR2 SYDVKM. V lost 2 bases to trimming and J lost 12 bases, with 10 bases between them. The CDR3 contains 12 residues. Only a few counts were recorded for this clone.

Material for sequencing was peripheral blood. The V gene is TRBV28, the J gene TRBJ1-4; the D gene is possibly TRBD1 (6 bases). This TCR was recovered from a woman aged 70-85 years with COVID-19, enrolled during active disease. The CDR3 coding sequence is TGTGCCAGCAGTTTACGCAGGGGACAACTGTTTTTT. It specifies CASSLRRGQLFF.